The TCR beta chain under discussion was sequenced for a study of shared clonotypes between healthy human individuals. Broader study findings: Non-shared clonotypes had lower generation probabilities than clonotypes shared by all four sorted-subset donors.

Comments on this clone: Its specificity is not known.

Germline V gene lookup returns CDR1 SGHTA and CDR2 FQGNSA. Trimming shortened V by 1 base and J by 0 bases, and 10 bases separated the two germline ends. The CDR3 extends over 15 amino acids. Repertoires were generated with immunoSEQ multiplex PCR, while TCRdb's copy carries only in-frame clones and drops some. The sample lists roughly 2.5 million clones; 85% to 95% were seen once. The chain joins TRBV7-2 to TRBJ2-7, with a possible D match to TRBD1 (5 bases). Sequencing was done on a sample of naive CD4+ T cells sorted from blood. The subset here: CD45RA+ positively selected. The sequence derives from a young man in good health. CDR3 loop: CASSLVLGPSYEQYF. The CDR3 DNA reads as TGTGCCAGCAGCTTAGTGTTGGGGCCCTCCTACGAGCAGTACTTC.